These 16 T cell receptor beta chains share one sample of origin, sequenced in a study of T-cell reconstitution after alpha-beta-depleted transplantation in children. TCRbeta library preparation incorporated unique molecular identifiers. Using its own MiXCR run on the PCR reads, TCRdb lists one record per CDR3 protein. The sample shows 90,000 to 130,000 distinct CDR3 sequences, about a tenth of them seen only once. This specimen was PBMCs from the stem cell graft donor, taken from the stem cell graft. These receptor sequences come from a human donor who donated a stem cell graft to a child with acute lymphoblastic leukemia.

CDR3 nucleotide sequence: TGTGCCAGCAGTTTTAAGGTAGAGCAGGGTCGTTCACGGCCCTACGAGCAGTACTTC. Amino acid sequence: CASSFKVEQGRSRPYEQYF. The chain uses TRBV12-3 or TRBV12-4 and TRBJ2-7, with TRBD1 as a possible D gene (5 bases). V lost 3 bases, J lost 2 bases, and 26 bases lay in between. The CDR3 runs 19 residues.

The sample holds many counts of this clonotype. The chain recombines TRBV20-1 with TRBJ2-1, with 11 bases fitting TRBD1. Germline lookup yields CDR1 DFQATT and CDR2 SNEGSKA (reference sequence). The CDR3 covers 17 residues. Trimming removed 5 bases from V and 3 bases from J; junction bases left unmatched: 12. CDR3 in DNA: TGCAGTGCTTTAGGACAGGGGGCCCCTCCATTCTACAATGAGCAGTTCTTC. Translating it yields CSALGQGAPPFYNEQFF.

With respect to this clonotype: At one end, the junction sequence differs from germline, possibly due to a read error. The V and J genes are TRBV7-1 and TRBJ2-1; D might be TRBD2 (6 bases). TRBV7-1 is flagged as an ORF with uncertain function. The CDR3 consists of 13 residues. The CDR3 DNA is TGTGCCATCAGCTCCGGGCACGCGGGGGAGCAGTTCTTC. Translation: CAISSGHAGEQFF.

The genes are TRBV7-6 and TRBJ2-7; D assignment may be TRBD1 or TRBD2 (5 bases each). The CDR3 sequence is 14 residues long. Germline loops: CDR1 SGHVS, CDR2 FNYEAQ. V lost 5 bases and J 0 bases, leaving 11 bases between the germline ends. The CDR3 spells CASSPGTLSYEQYF. The CDR3 bases are TGTGCCAGCAGCCCCGGGACCCTCTCCTACGAGCAGTACTTC.

There are many counts of this clonotype. J is TRBJ2-3 and V is TRBV9; D may match TRBD1 or TRBD2 (5 bases each). Looked up from germline, CDR1 is SGDLS and CDR2 is YYNGEE. There are 15 residues in the CDR3. Trimming removed 2 bases from V and 0 bases from J, with 10 bases in between. The CDR3 reads CASSVGTASTDTQYF. CDR3 nucleotide sequence: TGTGCCAGCAGCGTCGGGACGGCTAGCACAGATACGCAGTATTTT.

This clonotype was seen ten or more times. The chain uses TRBV5-1 and TRBJ2-1; TRBD2 matches at 7 bases. Germline V lookup: CDR1 SGHRS, CDR2 YFSETQ. Trimming removed 0 bases from V and 5 bases from J; junction bases left unmatched: 5. The CDR3 sequence is 15 residues long. CDR3 nucleotide sequence: TGCGCCAGCAGCTTGGAGGGGACTACTGACAATGAGCAGTTCTTC. Its protein product is CASSLEGTTDNEQFF.

This clonotype has ten or more counts. The chain is built from TRBV20-1 and TRBJ1-6, with TRBD1 matching over 9 bases. Germline V gives CDR1 DFQATT, CDR2 SNEGSKA (reference sequence). Trimming at V came to 5 bases and at J to 3 bases, leaving 8 bases not matched to a gene. The CDR3 spans 16 residues. In DNA, the CDR3 is TGCAGTGCTGTCCCGGGACAGGGCCTCTATAATTCACCCCTCCACTTT. Its protein is CSAVPGQGLYNSPLHF.

This clonotype was seen at least ten times. Written as DNA, the CDR3 is TGCGCCAGCAGTCGCGTAGACCTTGACAATTGGGGGGACAGGGGTGGCGGCGGGGAGCTGTTTTTT. This gives the protein CASSRVDLDNWGDRGGGGELFF. The chain links TRBV23-1 to TRBJ2-2; 10 nucleotides line up with TRBD1. TRBV23-1 falls under the ORF class, with uncertain function. The length of the CDR3 is 22 residues. V was pared by 4 bases and J by 7 bases, with 27 bases of the junction left unmatched.

This clonotype was seen ten or more times. The genes are TRBV29-1 and TRBJ1-1, with D hard to call. CDR3 size: 13 residues. Germline V gene data show CDR1 as SQVTM and CDR2 as ANQGSEA. Trimming removed 0 bases at V and 0 bases at J, with 5 bases between. The CDR3 is CSVEDPMNTEAFF. The DNA for the CDR3 is TGCAGCGTTGAAGATCCTATGAACACTGAAGCTTTCTTT.

This clonotype was seen many times. The chain combines TRBV28 with TRBJ1-3; weak D call: TRBD1 (5 bases). The CDR3 totals 18 residues. Germline-derived CDR1 and CDR2 are MDHEN and SYDVKM. V lost 1 base and J lost 5, with 21 bases in between. The CDR3 DNA is TGTGCCAGCAGTTTATTGGCAGGGCCCCCGGTACTGAGAAACACCATATATTTT. Residues: CASSLLAGPPVLRNTIYF.

Ten or more counts support this clonotype. The CDR3 loop is CASSLTGALSNQPQHF. CDR3 in DNA: TGTGCCAGCAGCTTAACAGGGGCCCTTAGCAATCAGCCCCAGCATTTT. The rearrangement uses TRBV7-2 and TRBJ1-5; 7 bases agree with TRBD1. Germline loops: CDR1 SGHTA, CDR2 FQGNSA. The CDR3 totals 16 residues. Trimming at V came to 2 bases and at J to 0 bases, leaving 4 bases not matched to a gene.

This clonotype was picked up many times. The gene calls are TRBV12-3 or TRBV12-4 and TRBJ1-6; TRBD1 agrees at 7 bases. The junction had 9 bases not matched to a gene; V was cut back by 3 bases and J by 10 bases. This CDR3 has 15 amino acids. The CDR3 region is CASSLTDRAGSPLHF. The CDR3 DNA reads TGTGCCAGCAGTTTGACCGACAGGGCGGGGTCACCCCTCCACTTT.

Ten or more counts support this clonotype. The chain couples TRBV7-2 to TRBJ2-7, with D unclear. V was pared by 6 bases and J by 0 bases, with 9 bases between. Germline V gene data show CDR1 as SGHTA and CDR2 as FQGNSA. This CDR3 has 13 amino acids. CDR3 residues: CASSQRSSYEQYF. The DNA of the CDR3 is TGTGCCAGCAGTCAGAGGAGCTCCTACGAGCAGTACTTC.

This clonotype came up many times. The chain uses TRBV7-2 and TRBJ1-2, with D possibly matching TRBD1 (6 bases). Trimming removed 4 bases from V and 4 bases from J, with 13 bases in between. The CDR3 is 14 amino acids. CDR1 and CDR2 from the germline V gene are SGHTA and FQGNSA. The CDR3 loop is CASSSSGVAYGYTF. In DNA form, the CDR3 reads TGTGCCAGCAGCTCGTCAGGGGTGGCCTATGGCTACACCTTC.

In its sample, this clonotype was seen many times. The chain links TRBV18 to TRBJ2-7; possible D gene TRBD2, 7 bases. Trimming pared 2 bases from V and 7 bases from J, leaving 12 bases between. The CDR3 runs to 13 residues. Germline V gene data show CDR1 as KGHSH and CDR2 as LQKENI. This CDR3 is CASSPKGGGEQYF. CDR3 coding DNA: TGTGCCAGCTCACCAAAGGGGGGGGGAGAGCAGTACTTC.

This clonotype has a count of ten or more. The rearrangement joins TRBV7-2 to TRBJ2-7; 7 nucleotides line up with TRBD1. Trimming removed 1 base from V and 3 bases from J; junction bases left unmatched: 6. This CDR3 contains 15 residues. Germline V gene sequence: CDR1 SGHTA, CDR2 FQGNSA. CDR3 sequence: CASSLEVPGGYEQYF. The CDR3, as DNA: TGTGCCAGCAGCTTAGAGGTCCCAGGGGGCTACGAGCAGTACTTC.